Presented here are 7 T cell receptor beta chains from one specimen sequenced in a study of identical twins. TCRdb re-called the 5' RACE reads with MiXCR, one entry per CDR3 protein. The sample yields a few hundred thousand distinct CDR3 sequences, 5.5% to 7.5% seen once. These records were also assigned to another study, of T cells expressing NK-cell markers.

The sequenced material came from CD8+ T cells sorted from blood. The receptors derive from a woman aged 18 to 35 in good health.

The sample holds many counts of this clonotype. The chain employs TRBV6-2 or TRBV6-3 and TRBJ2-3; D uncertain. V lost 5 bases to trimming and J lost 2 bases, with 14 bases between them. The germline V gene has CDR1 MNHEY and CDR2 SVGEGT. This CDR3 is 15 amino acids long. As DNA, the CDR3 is TGTGCCAGCAGTCTGTGGGTTTTAAACACAGATACGCAGTATTTT. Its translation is CASSLWVLNTDTQYF.

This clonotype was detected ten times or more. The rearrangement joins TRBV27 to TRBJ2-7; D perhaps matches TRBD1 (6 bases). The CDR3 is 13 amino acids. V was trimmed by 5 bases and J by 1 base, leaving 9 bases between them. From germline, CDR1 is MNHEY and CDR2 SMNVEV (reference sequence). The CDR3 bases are TGTGCCAGCAGTGGGCAGGGGTCCTACGAGCAGTACTTC. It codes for CASSGQGSYEQYF.

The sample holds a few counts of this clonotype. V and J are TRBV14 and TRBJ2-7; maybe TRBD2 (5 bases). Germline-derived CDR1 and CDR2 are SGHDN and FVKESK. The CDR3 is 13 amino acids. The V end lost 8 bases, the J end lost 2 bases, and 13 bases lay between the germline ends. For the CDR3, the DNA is TGTGCCAGCCGCGGGCCAGTAACCTACGAGCAGTACTTC. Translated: CASRGPVTYEQYF.

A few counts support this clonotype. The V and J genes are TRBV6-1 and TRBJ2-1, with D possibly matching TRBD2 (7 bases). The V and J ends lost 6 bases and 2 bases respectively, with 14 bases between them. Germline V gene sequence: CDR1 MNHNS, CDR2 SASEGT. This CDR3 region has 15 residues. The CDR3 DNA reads TGTGCCAGCAGAGGGGGGGACTGGGCCTACAATGAGCAGTTCTTC. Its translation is CASRGGDWAYNEQFF.

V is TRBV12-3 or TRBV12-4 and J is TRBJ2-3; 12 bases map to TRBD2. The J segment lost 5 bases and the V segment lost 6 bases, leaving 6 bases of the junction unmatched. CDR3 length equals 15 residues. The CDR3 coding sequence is TGTGCCAGCAGCCCAAGACTAGCGGGAGTAGATACGCAGTATTTT. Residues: CASSPRLAGVDTQYF.

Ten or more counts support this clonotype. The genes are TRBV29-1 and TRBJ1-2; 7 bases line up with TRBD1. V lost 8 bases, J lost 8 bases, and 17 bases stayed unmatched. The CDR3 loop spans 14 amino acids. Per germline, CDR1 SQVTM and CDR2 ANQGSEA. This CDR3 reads CSLQGIECTRGYTF. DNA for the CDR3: TGCAGCTTACAGGGGATTGAATGCACTAGGGGCTACACCTTC.

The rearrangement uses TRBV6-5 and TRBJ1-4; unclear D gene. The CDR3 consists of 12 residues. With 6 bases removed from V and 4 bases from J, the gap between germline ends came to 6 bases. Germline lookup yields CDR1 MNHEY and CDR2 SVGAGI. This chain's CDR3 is CASSMNNEKLFF. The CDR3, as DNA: TGTGCCAGCAGCATGAATAATGAAAAACTGTTTTTT.